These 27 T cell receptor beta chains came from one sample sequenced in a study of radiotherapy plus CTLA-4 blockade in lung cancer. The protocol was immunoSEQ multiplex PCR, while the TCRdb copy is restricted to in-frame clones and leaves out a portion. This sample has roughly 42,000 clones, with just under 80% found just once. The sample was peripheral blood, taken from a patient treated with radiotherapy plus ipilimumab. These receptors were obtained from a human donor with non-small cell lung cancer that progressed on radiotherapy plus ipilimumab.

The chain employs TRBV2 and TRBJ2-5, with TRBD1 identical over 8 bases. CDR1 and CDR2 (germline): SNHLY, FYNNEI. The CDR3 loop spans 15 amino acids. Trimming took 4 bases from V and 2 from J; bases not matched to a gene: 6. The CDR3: CASSAFRGRQETQYF. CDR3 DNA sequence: TGTGCCAGCAGTGCATTCAGGGGGCGGCAAGAGACCCAGTACTTC.

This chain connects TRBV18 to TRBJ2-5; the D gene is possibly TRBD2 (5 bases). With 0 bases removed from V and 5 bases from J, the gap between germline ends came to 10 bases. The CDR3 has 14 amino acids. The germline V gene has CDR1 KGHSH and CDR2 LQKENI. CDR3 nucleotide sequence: TGTGCCAGCTCACCACCGTCTAGCCTGGAGACCCAGTACTTC. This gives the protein CASSPPSSLETQYF.

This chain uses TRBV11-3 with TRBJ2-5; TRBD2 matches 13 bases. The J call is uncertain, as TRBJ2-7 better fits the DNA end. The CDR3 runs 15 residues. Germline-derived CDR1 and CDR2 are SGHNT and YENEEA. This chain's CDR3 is CASLLTSGGRYEQYF. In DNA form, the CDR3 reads TGTGCCAGCCTGTTGACTAGCGGGGGGCGTTACGAGCAGTACTTC.

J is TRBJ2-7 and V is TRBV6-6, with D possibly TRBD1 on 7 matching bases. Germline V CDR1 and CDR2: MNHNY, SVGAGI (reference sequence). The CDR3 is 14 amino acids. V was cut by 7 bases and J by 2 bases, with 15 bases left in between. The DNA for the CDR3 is TGTGCCAGCACCCCACGGGGGACAGCCTACGAGCAGTACTTC. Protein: CASTPRGTAYEQYF.

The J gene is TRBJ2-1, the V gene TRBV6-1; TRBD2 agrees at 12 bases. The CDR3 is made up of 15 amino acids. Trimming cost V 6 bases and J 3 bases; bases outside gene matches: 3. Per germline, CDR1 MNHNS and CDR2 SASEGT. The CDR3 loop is CASRAGLAGYNEQFF. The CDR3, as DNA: TGTGCCAGCAGGGCGGGACTAGCGGGCTACAATGAGCAGTTCTTC.

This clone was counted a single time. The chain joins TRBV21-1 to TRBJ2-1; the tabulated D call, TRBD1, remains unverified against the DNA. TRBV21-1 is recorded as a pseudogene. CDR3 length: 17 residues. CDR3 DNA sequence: TGTGCCAGCAGCAATCATCCGACAGGGTCGGCCAAGAATGAGCAGTTCTTC. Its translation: CASSNHPTGSAKNEQFF.

CDR3 amino acids: CASRRAQSTGELFF. For the CDR3, the DNA is TGCGCCAGCCGGAGGGCCCAAAGCACCGGGGAGCTGTTTTTT. V and J are TRBV5-1 and TRBJ2-2; possibly TRBD2 for D (6 bases). With 7 bases removed from V and 4 bases from J, the gap between germline ends came to 14 bases. The germline gives CDR1 SGHRS, CDR2 YFSETQ. The CDR3 loop spans 14 amino acids.

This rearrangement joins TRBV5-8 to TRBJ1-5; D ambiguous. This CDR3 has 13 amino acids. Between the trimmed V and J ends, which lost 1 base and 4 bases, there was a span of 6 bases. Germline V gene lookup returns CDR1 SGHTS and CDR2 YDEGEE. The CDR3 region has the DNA TGTGCCAGCAGCTTGAGAGGGAATCAGCCCCAGCATTTT. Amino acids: CASSLRGNQPQHF. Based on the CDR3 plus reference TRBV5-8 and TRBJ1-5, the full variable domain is EAGVTQSPTHLIKTRGQQATLRCSPISGHTSVYWYQQALGLGLQFLLWYDEGEERNRGNFPPRFSGRQFPNYSSELNVNALELEDSALYLCASSLRGNQPQHFGDGTRLSIL.

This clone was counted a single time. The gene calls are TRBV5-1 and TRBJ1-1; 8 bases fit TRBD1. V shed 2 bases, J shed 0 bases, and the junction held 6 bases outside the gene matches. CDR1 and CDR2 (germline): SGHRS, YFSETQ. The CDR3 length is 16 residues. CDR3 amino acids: CASSFGAGGMNTEAFF. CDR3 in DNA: TGCGCCAGCAGCTTCGGGGCAGGGGGCATGAACACTGAAGCTTTCTTT.

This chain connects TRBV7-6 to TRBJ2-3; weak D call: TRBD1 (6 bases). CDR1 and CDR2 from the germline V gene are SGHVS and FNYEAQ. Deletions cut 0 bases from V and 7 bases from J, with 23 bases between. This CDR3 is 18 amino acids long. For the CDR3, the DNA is TGTGCCAGCAGCTTAGCGCCAACAGGACAGATACTCGGATATACGCAGTATTTT. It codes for CASSLAPTGQILGYTQYF.

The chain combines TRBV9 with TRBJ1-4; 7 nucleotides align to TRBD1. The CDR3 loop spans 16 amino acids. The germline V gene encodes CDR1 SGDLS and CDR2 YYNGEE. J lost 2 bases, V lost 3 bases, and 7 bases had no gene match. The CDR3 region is CASSAELGQTNEKLFF. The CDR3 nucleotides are TGTGCCAGCAGCGCCGAGTTGGGACAGACTAATGAAAAACTGTTTTTT.

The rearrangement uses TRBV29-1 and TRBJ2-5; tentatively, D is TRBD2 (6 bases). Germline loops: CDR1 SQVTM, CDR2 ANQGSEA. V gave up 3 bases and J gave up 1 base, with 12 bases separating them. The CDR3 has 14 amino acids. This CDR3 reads CSVEPRRVQETQYF. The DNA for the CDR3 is TGCAGCGTTGAGCCTAGGAGGGTCCAAGAGACCCAGTACTTC.

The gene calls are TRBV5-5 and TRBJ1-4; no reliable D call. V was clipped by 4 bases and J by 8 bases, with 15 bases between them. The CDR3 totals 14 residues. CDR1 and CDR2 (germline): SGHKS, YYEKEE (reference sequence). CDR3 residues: CASSLSWRGEKLFF. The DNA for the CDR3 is TGTGCCAGCAGCCTCTCATGGAGAGGCGAAAAACTGTTTTTT.

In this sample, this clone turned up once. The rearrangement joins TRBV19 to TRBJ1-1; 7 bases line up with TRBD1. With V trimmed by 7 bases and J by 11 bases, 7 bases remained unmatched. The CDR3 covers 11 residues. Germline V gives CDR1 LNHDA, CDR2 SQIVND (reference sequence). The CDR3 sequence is CASTFDREAFF. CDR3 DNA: TGTGCCAGTACCTTCGACAGGGAGGCTTTCTTT.

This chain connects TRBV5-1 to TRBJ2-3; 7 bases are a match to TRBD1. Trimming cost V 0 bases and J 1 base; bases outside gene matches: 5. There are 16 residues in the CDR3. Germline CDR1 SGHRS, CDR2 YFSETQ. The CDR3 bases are TGCGCCAGCAGCTTGGGGTCAGGGGGAGGCACAGATACGCAGTATTTT. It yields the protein CASSLGSGGGTDTQYF.

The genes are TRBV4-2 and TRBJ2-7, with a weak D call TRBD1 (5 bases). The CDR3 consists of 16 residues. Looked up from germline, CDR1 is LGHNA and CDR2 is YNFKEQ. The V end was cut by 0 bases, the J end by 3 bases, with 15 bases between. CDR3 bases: TGTGCCAGCAGCCAAGAGGGCCAGGGATTTCACTACGAGCAGTACTTC. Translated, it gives CASSQEGQGFHYEQYF.

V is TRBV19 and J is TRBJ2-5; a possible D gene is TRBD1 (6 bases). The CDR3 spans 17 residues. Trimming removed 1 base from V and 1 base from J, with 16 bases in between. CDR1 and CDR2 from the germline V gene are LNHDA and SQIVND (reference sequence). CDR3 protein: CASSIAARGLLQETQYF. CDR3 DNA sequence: TGTGCCAGTAGTATAGCCGCCAGGGGTCTACTCCAAGAGACCCAGTACTTC. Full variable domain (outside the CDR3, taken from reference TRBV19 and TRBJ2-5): DGGITQSPKYLFRKEGQNVTLSCEQNLNHDAMYWYRQDPGQGLRLIYYSQIVNDFQKGDIAEGYSVSREKKESFPLTVTSAQKNPTAFYLCASSIAARGLLQETQYFGPGTRLLVL.

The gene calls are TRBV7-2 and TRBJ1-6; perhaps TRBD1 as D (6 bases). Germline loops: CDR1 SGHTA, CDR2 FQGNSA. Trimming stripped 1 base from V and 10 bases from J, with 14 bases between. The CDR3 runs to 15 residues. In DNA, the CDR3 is TGTGCCAGCAGCTTAGGGGAGGGGGGTCGATCACCCCTCCACTTT. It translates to CASSLGEGGRSPLHF.

The CDR3 DNA reads TGTGCCAGCAGTGGGAGGGGACAGGCGGGAGATACGCAGTATTTT. Amino acid sequence: CASSGRGQAGDTQYF. The chain carries TRBV6-1 and TRBJ2-3; 8 bases fit TRBD1. The junction had 8 bases not matched to a gene; V was cut back by 4 bases and J by 5 bases. CDR1 and CDR2 (germline): MNHNS, SASEGT. The CDR3 totals 15 residues.

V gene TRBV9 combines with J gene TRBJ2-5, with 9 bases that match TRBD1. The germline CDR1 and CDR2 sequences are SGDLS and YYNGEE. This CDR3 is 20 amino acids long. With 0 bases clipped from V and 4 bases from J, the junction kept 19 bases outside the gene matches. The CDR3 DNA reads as TGTGCCAGCAGCGTAGCCTCGGATGCCTGGGGGGGACAGGGCGGAGAGACCCAGTACTTC. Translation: CASSVASDAWGGQGGETQYF.

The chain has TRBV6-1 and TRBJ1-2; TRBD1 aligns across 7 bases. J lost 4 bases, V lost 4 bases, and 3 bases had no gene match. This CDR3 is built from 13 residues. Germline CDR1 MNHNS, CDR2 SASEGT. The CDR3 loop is CASSGTGTYGYTF. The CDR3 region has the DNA TGTGCCAGCAGTGGGACAGGTACCTATGGCTACACCTTC.

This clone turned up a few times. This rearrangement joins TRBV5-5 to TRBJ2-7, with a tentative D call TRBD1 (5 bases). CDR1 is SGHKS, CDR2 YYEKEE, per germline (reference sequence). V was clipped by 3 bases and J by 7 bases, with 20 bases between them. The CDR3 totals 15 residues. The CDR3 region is CASSSDTSQGREQYF. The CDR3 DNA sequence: TGTGCCAGCAGCTCCGACACATCTCAGGGTCGGGAGCAGTACTTC.

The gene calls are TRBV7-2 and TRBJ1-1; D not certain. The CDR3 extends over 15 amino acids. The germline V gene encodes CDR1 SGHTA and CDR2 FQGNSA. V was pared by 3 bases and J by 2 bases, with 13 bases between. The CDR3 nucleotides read TGTGCCAGCAGCTTTAGGGAGGCCATCAACACTGAAGCTTTCTTT. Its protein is CASSFREAINTEAFF.

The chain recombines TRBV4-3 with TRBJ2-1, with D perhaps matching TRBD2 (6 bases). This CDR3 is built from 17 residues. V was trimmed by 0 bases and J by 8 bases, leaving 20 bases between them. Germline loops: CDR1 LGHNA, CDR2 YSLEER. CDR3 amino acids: CASSQDRVGGTFDEQFF. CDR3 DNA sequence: TGCGCCAGCAGCCAAGATCGGGTGGGGGGAACGTTCGATGAGCAGTTCTTC.

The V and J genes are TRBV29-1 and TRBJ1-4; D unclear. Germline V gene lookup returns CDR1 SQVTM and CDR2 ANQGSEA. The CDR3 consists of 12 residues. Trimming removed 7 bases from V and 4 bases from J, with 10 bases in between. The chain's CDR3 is CSGKTSNEKLFF. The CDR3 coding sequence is TGCAGCGGGAAGACAAGTAATGAAAAACTGTTTTTT.

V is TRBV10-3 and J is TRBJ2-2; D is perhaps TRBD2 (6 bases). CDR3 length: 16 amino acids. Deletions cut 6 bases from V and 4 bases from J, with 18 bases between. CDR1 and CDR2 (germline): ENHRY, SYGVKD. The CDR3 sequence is CAIRDLDYQPTGELFF. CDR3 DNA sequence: TGTGCCATCAGAGACCTGGACTATCAGCCCACCGGGGAGCTGTTTTTT.

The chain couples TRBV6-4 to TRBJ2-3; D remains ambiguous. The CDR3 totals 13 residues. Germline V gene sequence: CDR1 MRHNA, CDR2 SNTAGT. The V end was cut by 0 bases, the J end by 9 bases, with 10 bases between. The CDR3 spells CASSDSQTGTQYF. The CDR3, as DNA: TGTGCCAGCAGTGACTCACAGACCGGAACGCAGTATTTT.